Below, 7 T cell receptor beta chains from the same sample are listed, as sequenced in a study of shared clonotypes between healthy human individuals. TCRdb's copy holds only in-frame clones and misses some; the assay was immunoSEQ multiplex PCR. This sample has approximately 1,000,000 clones; approximately 75% occur once, and the top ten carry roughly 0.83%. The material sequenced was memory CD4+ T cells from PBMCs. Specified subset: CD45RA-negative fraction. Source of these receptors: a man between 18 and 29 years old in good health. Some clones in this sample may be carry-over from other donors' samples.

The chain combines TRBV9 with TRBJ2-7; D unclear. The germline V gene has CDR1 SGDLS and CDR2 YYNGEE. CDR3 length equals 15 residues. V was pared by 0 bases and J by 0 bases, with 10 bases between. This CDR3 is CASSVEWQSSYEQYF. For the CDR3, the DNA is TGTGCCAGCAGCGTAGAATGGCAGAGCTCCTACGAGCAGTACTTC.

This chain links TRBV6-6 with TRBJ2-1; D is unresolved. Germline CDR1 and CDR2: MNHNY and SVGAGI (reference sequence). The CDR3 is 15 residues long. The ends were cut back, 3 bases at V and 0 bases at J, with 9 bases in the middle. The chain's CDR3 is CASSYPRSSYNEQFF. The CDR3, as DNA: TGTGCCAGCAGTTATCCAAGGAGCTCCTACAATGAGCAGTTCTTC.

Notes on this clone: Within the sample, other DNA sequences also encode this same CDR3. The gene calls are TRBV2 and TRBJ2-7; tentatively, D is TRBD2 (6 bases). Germline values: CDR1 SNHLY, CDR2 FYNNEI. This CDR3 has 14 amino acids. Trimming pared 6 bases from V and 2 bases from J, leaving 14 bases between. The CDR3 loop is CASSGTGTPYEQYF. CDR3 DNA: TGTGCCAGCAGCGGAACCGGGACTCCCTACGAGCAGTACTTC.

V usage is TRBV18 and J usage is TRBJ2-5; D gene ambiguous. Per the germline V gene, CDR1 is KGHSH and CDR2 is LQKENI. Trimming cost V 1 base and J 4 bases, with 7 bases left between them. This CDR3 comprises 13 residues. As DNA, the CDR3 is TGTGCCAGCTCACCACAAGGAATAGAGACCCAGTACTTC. Its translation: CASSPQGIETQYF.

The chain recombines TRBV5-4 with TRBJ2-1; D may be TRBD2 (6 bases). CDR3 length: 16 amino acids. Between the trimmed V and J ends, which lost 4 bases and 2 bases, there was a span of 16 bases. The germline V gene encodes CDR1 SGHNT and CDR2 YYREEE (reference sequence). CDR3: CASSPGGGAPYNEQFF. The CDR3 nucleotides read TGTGCCAGCAGCCCCGGCGGAGGGGCCCCCTACAATGAGCAGTTCTTC.

In this sample, this clone turned up once. The chain couples TRBV19 to TRBJ2-7; TRBD1 matches 11 bases. The CDR3 runs 14 residues. J gave up 3 bases and V 4 bases, and 2 bases lay outside the gene matches. From germline, CDR1 is LNHDA and CDR2 SQIVND (reference sequence). Here the CDR3 DNA reads TGTGCCAGTAGTAGGACAGGGGGCAACTACGAGCAGTACTTC. Translation: CASSRTGGNYEQYF.

A few counts support this clone. V and J are TRBV2 and TRBJ1-6; the D is unclear. CDR1 is SNHLY and CDR2 is FYNNEI in the germline V gene. V was trimmed by 8 bases and J by 0 bases, leaving 5 bases between them. The CDR3 spans 13 residues. The CDR3: CASGGSYNSPLHF. The DNA of the CDR3 is TGTGCCAGCGGCGGCTCCTATAATTCACCCCTCCACTTT.